This T cell receptor (beta chain) stems from a study of T cell clonality in common variable immunodeficiency. All CVID subjects were on immunoglobulin replacement for at least one year. Study conclusions and caveats: Reportedly, TCR beta sequences from common variable immunodeficiency showed fewer deletions and N-nucleotide insertions.

This clone has a handful of counts. Its target is unknown. Libraries were prepared by immunoSEQ multiplex PCR; TCRdb keeps only in-frame clonotypes and omits some of them. The repertoire consists of 30,000 to 40,000 clones, none detected only once. The source of this sequence is a human donor with common variable immunodeficiency. Sequencing was carried out using peripheral blood mononuclear cells.

CDR3 DNA (partial): TGTGCCAGTAGTACAGCGGGGGGAGTCTACAATGAG. This codes for CASSTAGGVYNE. The complete CDR3 reads CASSTAGGVYNEQFF. The chain links TRBV19 to TRBJ2-1; 9 bases fit TRBD2. The read ends 3 residues before the CDR3 terminus; that terminus is restored from the germline J gene. CDR1 LNHDA and CDR2 SQIVND come from the germline V gene (reference sequence). The CDR3 runs to 15 residues. With 4 bases clipped from V and 3 bases from J, the junction kept 4 bases outside the gene matches.